This entry lists 31 T cell receptor beta chains sequenced from one sample in a study of T-cell reconstitution after alpha-beta-depleted transplantation in children. Preparation of the TCRbeta library was carried out with unique molecular identifiers. Each CDR3 protein is one row after TCRdb ran MiXCR on the PCR reads. The table has about 200,000 distinct CDR3 sequences, approximately 7% seen once. The input for sequencing was PBMCs, taken before TCRalphabeta/CD19-depleted stem cell transplant. These receptors were taken from a boy aged 2 to 9 with acute lymphoblastic leukemia, due to receive a stem cell transplant.

This clonotype was detected only a few times. The V and J genes are TRBV5-6 and TRBJ2-7, with TRBD2 matching over 10 bases. Germline values: CDR1 SGHDT, CDR2 YYEEEE. J gave up 1 base and V 2 bases, and 6 bases lay outside the gene matches. The CDR3 covers 16 residues. The CDR3, as DNA: TGTGCCAGCAGCTTTTTGGGGACTAGCGTATCCTACGAGCAGTACTTC. Protein sequence: CASSFLGTSVSYEQYF.

This clonotype was found a few times. The rearrangement links TRBV20-1 to TRBJ2-2, with TRBD2 matching over 15 bases. The CDR3 consists of 15 residues. Losses at the gene ends were 1 base for V and 10 bases for J; bases not matched to a gene: 4. The germline CDR1 and CDR2 sequences are DFQATT and SNEGSKA (reference sequence). CDR3 coding DNA: TGCAGTGCTAGAGGGACTAGCGGGGGGGCTGCGGAGCTGTTTTTT. This codes for CSARGTSGGAAELFF.

This clonotype was observed a handful of times. The chain uses TRBV3-1 and TRBJ2-1; no clear D. V lost 2 bases, J lost 2 bases, and 25 bases lay in between. The CDR3 loop spans 20 amino acids. Germline V CDR1 and CDR2: LGHDT, YNNKEL (reference sequence). This chain's CDR3 is CASSQLSLTLSFIPYNEQFF. The CDR3 region has the DNA TGTGCCAGCAGCCAACTATCCCTAACGTTGTCCTTCATTCCCTACAATGAGCAGTTCTTC.

This clonotype was seen ten or more times. This chain links TRBV29-1 with TRBJ2-3, with no clear D. CDR3 size: 14 residues. The germline V and J ends were trimmed by 4 bases and 4 bases, with 15 bases remaining between them. Germline CDR1 and CDR2: SQVTM and ANQGSEA. The CDR3 coding sequence is TGCAGCGTTGTAGTTCCCTTATTTGCAGATACGCAGTATTTT. Protein product: CSVVVPLFADTQYF.

This clonotype was counted between two and nine times. The chain combines TRBV7-2 with TRBJ2-3; TRBD1 matches 7 bases. Germline V gives CDR1 SGHTA, CDR2 FQGNSA. J was trimmed by 2 bases and V by 6 bases; bases with no gene match: 5. The length of the CDR3 is 14 residues. The CDR3 is CASRWGQNTDTQYF. Written as DNA, the CDR3 is TGTGCCAGCAGATGGGGACAGAACACAGATACGCAGTATTTT.

This clonotype was counted at least ten times. The chain joins TRBV3-1 to TRBJ1-5, with TRBD1 matching over 9 bases. The junction had 5 bases not matched to a gene; V was cut back by 2 bases and J by 6 bases. In germline, CDR1 is LGHDT, CDR2 YNNKEL (reference sequence). The length of the CDR3 is 15 residues. CDR3 region: CASSQTGGLGQPQHF. The CDR3 nucleotides read TGTGCCAGCAGCCAAACAGGGGGCCTCGGTCAGCCCCAGCATTTT.

This clonotype has more than one count but fewer than ten. One base away lies a much larger clone, so this may be a sequencing read error. The chain carries TRBV5-1 and TRBJ2-1, with D perhaps assigned TRBD1 or TRBD2 (6 bases each). The CDR3 contains 17 residues. V was clipped by 9 bases and J by 4 bases, with 26 bases between them. CDR1 is SGHRS, CDR2 YFSETQ, per germline. The CDR3 nucleotides read TGCGCCATCAGATTGGGGAGTCGGGGGCTCCCATACAATGAGCAGTTCTTC. Translation gives CAIRLGSRGLPYNEQFF.

This clonotype was recorded many times. The chain couples TRBV12-3 or TRBV12-4 to TRBJ1-1, with a possible D match to TRBD1 (5 bases). V lost 5 bases and J lost 11, with 15 bases in between. The length of the CDR3 is 12 residues. CDR3 in DNA: TGTGCCAGCAGTACCCAAACCCGGGGGGCTTTCTTT. Amino acid sequence: CASSTQTRGAFF.

In its sample, this clonotype was seen many times. J is TRBJ2-7 and V is TRBV10-3; unclear D gene. Germline assignment: CDR1 ENHRY and CDR2 SYGVKD. V dropped 0 bases and J dropped 5 bases, with 2 bases sitting between them. CDR3 size: 11 residues. CDR3 protein: CAISESNEQYF. The CDR3 DNA sequence: TGTGCCATCAGTGAGTCCAACGAGCAGTACTTC.

This clonotype was counted many times. The chain has TRBV4-3 and TRBJ2-3, with 11 bases matching TRBD2. V gave up 0 bases and J gave up 0 bases; unmatched junction bases: 8. The CDR3 sequence is 19 residues long. Germline V gene data show CDR1 as LGHNA and CDR2 as YSLEER. In DNA, the CDR3 is TGCGCCAGCAGCCAAGATAGGCCTAGCGGGGGGACTAGCACAGATACGCAGTATTTT. Translated, it gives CASSQDRPSGGTSTDTQYF.

This clonotype was observed at least ten times. The gene calls are TRBV29-1 and TRBJ2-1; 7 nucleotides align to TRBD1. This CDR3 has 14 residues. V lost 7 bases to trimming and J lost 5 bases; unmatched junction nucleotides: 11. The germline V gene has CDR1 SQVTM and CDR2 ANQGSEA. In DNA form, the CDR3 reads TGCAGCGCGGAGACAGGGATCTCGAACAATGAGCAGTTCTTC. This gives the protein CSAETGISNNEQFF.

This clonotype was seen only a few times. This sequence joins TRBV7-9 and TRBJ2-1; D possibly corresponds to TRBD1 (6 bases). The germline V gene encodes CDR1 SEHNR and CDR2 FQNEAQ (reference sequence). The CDR3 runs 14 residues. Trimming took off 1 base at V and 8 bases at J, with 12 bases between the two ends. CDR3 nucleotide sequence: TGTGCCAGCAGCTTAGGGGGGCCAGGGGATGAGCAGTTCTTC. Translation gives CASSLGGPGDEQFF.

This clonotype appeared many times. The chain recombines TRBV20-1 with TRBJ1-5; 10 bases align to TRBD1. This CDR3 region has 16 residues. Germline assignment: CDR1 DFQATT and CDR2 SNEGSKA (reference sequence). Trimming at V came to 0 bases and at J to 1 base, leaving 3 bases not matched to a gene. CDR3 protein: CSARDWGQGSNQPQHF. The CDR3 DNA reads as TGCAGTGCTAGAGATTGGGGACAGGGGAGCAATCAGCCCCAGCATTTT.

This clonotype appeared a few times. The rearrangement links TRBV20-1 to TRBJ2-7; D gene unclear. CDR1 DFQATT and CDR2 SNEGSKA come from the germline V gene (reference sequence). The CDR3 totals 13 residues. Trimming pared 3 bases from V and 4 bases from J, leaving 13 bases between. The CDR3 region is CSARSSKSYEQYF. DNA for the CDR3: TGCAGTGCTAGGTCCAGCAAATCATACGAGCAGTACTTC.

This clonotype was found many times. The chain is built from TRBV15 and TRBJ2-5; 8 bases map to TRBD2. The germline gives CDR1 LNHNV, CDR2 YYDKDF (reference sequence). The CDR3 contains 15 residues. V shed 3 bases and J 3 bases; nucleotides not matched to a gene: 6. The CDR3 loop is CATSRTGTREETQYF. The CDR3 DNA follows: TGTGCCACCAGCAGGACCGGGACTAGGGAAGAGACCCAGTACTTC.

There are many counts of this clonotype. The chain carries TRBV25-1 and TRBJ1-4; possible D gene TRBD1, 5 bases. The CDR3 has 15 residues. Germline V gene lookup returns CDR1 MGHDK and CDR2 SYGVNS. The V end was cut by 8 bases, the J end by 7 bases, with 20 bases between. For the CDR3, the DNA is TGTGCCAGCGCAGGCAGTTTGGGACCAGGTGAAAAACTGTTTTTT. Translating gives CASAGSLGPGEKLFF.

This clonotype was found many times. V is TRBV7-2 and J is TRBJ2-7; tentative D call: TRBD2 (5 bases). V lost 5 bases, J lost 7 bases, and 9 bases lay in between. This CDR3 comprises 11 residues. Germline CDR1 is SGHTA and CDR2 is FQGNSA. The CDR3 DNA reads as TGTGCCAGCAGCGACCGGGAAGAGCAGTACTTC. Translating it yields CASSDREEQYF.

This clonotype showed up many times. The genes are TRBV7-2 and TRBJ2-7; D is ambiguous. CDR3 length: 16 residues. The germline V gene encodes CDR1 SGHTA and CDR2 FQGNSA. The V and J ends lost 2 bases and 0 bases respectively, with 14 bases between them. This CDR3 reads CASSLYRADLSYEQYF. For the CDR3, the DNA is TGTGCCAGCAGCTTATATCGGGCGGACCTCTCCTACGAGCAGTACTTC.

This sequence joins TRBV7-6 and TRBJ2-5; D not resolved. The CDR3 has 15 amino acids. CDR1 is SGHVS, CDR2 FNYEAQ, per germline. V was clipped by 5 bases and J by 1 base, with 14 bases between them. The CDR3 DNA reads as TGTGCCAGCAGCCCCGGTCCGGCCCGCCAAGAGACCCAGTACTTC. This codes for CASSPGPARQETQYF.

The rearrangement links TRBV6-2 or TRBV6-3 to TRBJ1-5; 8 bases agree with TRBD1. J gave up 8 bases and V 8 bases, and 17 bases lay outside the gene matches. Looked up from germline, CDR1 is MNHEY and CDR2 is SVGEGT. The CDR3 length is 16 residues. CDR3 region: CASRRGPGGLMEPQHF. The DNA of the CDR3 is TGTGCCAGCCGACGCGGTCCAGGGGGCCTAATGGAGCCCCAGCATTTT.

The sample holds many counts of this clonotype. This chain connects TRBV7-2 to TRBJ2-2; 7 nucleotides line up with TRBD2. Germline V lookup: CDR1 SGHTA, CDR2 FQGNSA. The length of the CDR3 is 15 residues. V lost 3 bases and J lost 5; bases outside the gene matches: 6. CDR3 protein: CASSFKGGETGELFF. As DNA, the CDR3 is TGTGCCAGCAGCTTCAAGGGAGGGGAGACCGGGGAGCTGTTTTTT. The full variable domain, its missing parts supplied by reference TRBV7-2 and TRBJ2-2, is GAGVSQSPSNKVTEKGKDVELRCDPISGHTALYWYRQSLGQGLEFLIYFQGNSAPDKSGLPSDRFSAERTGGSVSTLTIQRTQQEDSAVYLCASSFKGGETGELFFGEGSRLTVL.

This clonotype was seen ten or more times. This chain links TRBV9 with TRBJ2-1; TRBD1 might be the D (5 bases). The CDR3 runs to 15 residues. The germline gives CDR1 SGDLS, CDR2 YYNGEE. Trimming removed 2 bases from V and 6 bases from J, with 15 bases in between. The DNA of the CDR3 is TGTGCCAGCAGCGTGAGCCTCGGACACGCCAATGAGCAGTTCTTC. Translating gives CASSVSLGHANEQFF.

Many counts were recorded for this clonotype. The chain is built from TRBV15 and TRBJ2-5; 8 bases are shared with TRBD2. Trimming cost V 3 bases and J 7 bases; bases outside gene matches: 4. Germline V gene lookup returns CDR1 LNHNV and CDR2 YYDKDF (reference sequence). The CDR3 has 13 amino acids. DNA of the CDR3: TGTGCCACCAGCAGGACTAGCGAGGCGACCCAGTACTTC. Translation: CATSRTSEATQYF.

In this sample, this clonotype turned up many times. The chain links TRBV2 to TRBJ2-1; unclear D gene. CDR3 size: 14 residues. The ends were cut back, 6 bases at V and 7 bases at J, with 16 bases in the middle. Germline V lookup: CDR1 SNHLY, CDR2 FYNNEI. As DNA, the CDR3 is TGTGCCAGCAGCTCGCCCACTAAATTGAATGAGCAGTTCTTC. Protein: CASSSPTKLNEQFF.

This clonotype showed up just a few times. The J gene is TRBJ2-1, the V gene TRBV5-1; a weak D match, TRBD1 (6 bases). This CDR3 is 14 amino acids long. V was clipped by 0 bases and J by 8 bases, with 12 bases between them. Germline lookup yields CDR1 SGHRS and CDR2 YFSETQ. The CDR3: CASSLGQVRDEQFF. In DNA, the CDR3 is TGCGCCAGCAGCTTGGGACAGGTTAGGGATGAGCAGTTCTTC.

This clonotype occurred many times. The CDR3 nucleotides are TGTGCCAGCAGCTTAGGCGGGGGGGCGATCTACCCCGGAGATACGCAGTATTTT. As protein: CASSLGGGAIYPGDTQYF. The V gene is TRBV11-2, the J gene TRBJ2-3; 9 nucleotides line up with TRBD2. V dropped 1 base and J dropped 5; count of bases not matched to a gene: 13. Germline V lookup: CDR1 SGHAT, CDR2 FQNNGV. This CDR3 has 18 amino acids.

This clonotype was seen many times. The chain has TRBV12-3 or TRBV12-4 and TRBJ1-4, with D perhaps matching TRBD1 (5 bases). The length of the CDR3 is 14 residues. V dropped 3 bases and J dropped 8 bases, with 13 bases sitting between them. The CDR3 DNA reads TGTGCCAGCAGTTTCACGGGGGGTAGGGAAAAACTGTTTTTT. Translating it yields CASSFTGGREKLFF.

The rearrangement joins TRBV25-1 to TRBJ2-1; the D is unclear. From germline, CDR1 is MGHDK and CDR2 SYGVNS. Trimming removed 8 bases at V and 0 bases at J, with 14 bases between. The CDR3 is 15 amino acids. In DNA, the CDR3 is TGTGCCAGCTCGAACTCCGGAAGCTCCTACAATGAGCAGTTCTTC. Its protein is CASSNSGSSYNEQFF.

The V and J genes are TRBV3-1 and TRBJ1-2; D ambiguous. The CDR3 loop spans 14 amino acids. Looked up from germline, CDR1 is LGHDT and CDR2 is YNNKEL (reference sequence). V lost 1 base and J lost 7, with 13 bases in between. CDR3 protein: CASSQVAGERGYTF. CDR3 DNA: TGTGCCAGCAGCCAAGTCGCGGGCGAGCGTGGCTACACCTTC. The complete variable domain, with remaining parts taken from reference TRBV3-1 and TRBJ1-2, reads DTAVSQTPKYLVTQMGNDKSIKCEQNLGHDTMYWYKQDSKKFLKIMFSYNNKELIINETVPNRFSPKSPDKAHLNLHINSLELGDSAVYFCASSQVAGERGYTFGSGTRLTVV.

As for this clonotype: At one end, the junction sequence differs from germline, possibly due to a read error. The chain couples TRBV12-3 or TRBV12-4 to TRBJ1-4; D not resolved. This CDR3 contains 11 residues. The CDR3 DNA is TGTGCCAGCAGTTTCGCCAAAAACTCTCCCTTT. Translated: CASSFAKNSPF.

This clonotype occurred many times. The chain links TRBV5-1 to TRBJ1-1; D is unclear. Trimming removed 3 bases at V and 4 bases at J, with 10 bases between. The CDR3 loop spans 13 amino acids. From germline, CDR1 is SGHRS and CDR2 YFSETQ. The CDR3 reads CASSSISTTEAFF. DNA for the CDR3: TGCGCCAGCAGCTCGATCAGCACCACTGAAGCTTTCTTT.